These 8 T cell receptor beta chains originate from one sample sequenced in a study of identical twins. TCRdb re-called the 5' RACE reads with MiXCR, one entry per CDR3 protein. The sample includes 250,000 to 350,000 distinct CDR3 sequences, approximately 8% of them seen just once. These data are also associated with another study on yellow fever vaccine responses in identical twins.

Sequencing used memory (CD45RO+) T cells sorted from blood. The receptors originated from a woman between 18 and 29 years old in good health.

This clonotype was seen ten or more times. The chain couples TRBV5-1 to TRBJ1-2; D is unclear. The V gene lost 4 bases and the J gene lost 2 bases, with 9 bases spanning the gap. The germline V gene has CDR1 SGHRS and CDR2 YFSETQ. The CDR3 contains 13 residues. The CDR3 nucleotides read TGCGCCAGCAGCCCGGGAGTAAACTATGGCTACACCTTC. Its translation: CASSPGVNYGYTF.

This sequence joins TRBV5-1 and TRBJ2-7; D is possibly TRBD1 (5 bases). V shed 2 bases and J shed 5 bases, with 11 bases lying between them. This CDR3 has 13 amino acids. CDR1 and CDR2 from the germline V gene are SGHRS and YFSETQ. DNA of the CDR3: TGCGCCAGCAGCTTAAGGCAGGGCGACGAGCAGTACGTC. Its protein product is CASSLRQGDEQYV.

This clonotype was picked up a small number of times. This rearrangement joins TRBV9 to TRBJ1-2; no clear D gene. The germline V gene encodes CDR1 SGDLS and CDR2 YYNGEE. The CDR3 runs to 14 residues. The V and J ends lost 3 bases and 1 base respectively, with 10 bases between them. The CDR3 spells CASSGISYNYGYTF. Here the CDR3 DNA reads TGTGCCAGCAGCGGAATATCTTATAACTATGGCTACACCTTC.

This rearrangement joins TRBV19 to TRBJ1-2; no clear D gene. Looked up from germline, CDR1 is LNHDA and CDR2 is SQIVND (reference sequence). CDR3 length: 13 residues. Between the trimmed V and J ends, which lost 5 bases and 9 bases, there was a span of 16 bases. CDR3: CASSPRGAASYTF. In nucleotides, the CDR3 is TGTGCCAGTAGTCCCCGGGGAGCGGCGAGCTACACCTTC.

The sample holds many counts of this clonotype. This chain joins TRBV28 and TRBJ2-1; 9 bases align to TRBD2. The trim removed 2 bases at V and 3 bases at J, leaving 5 bases unmatched. Germline V lookup: CDR1 MDHEN, CDR2 SYDVKM. The CDR3 length is 16 residues. The CDR3 DNA is TGTGCCAGCAGTTTAAGTAGCGGGAGTGTCTACAATGAGCAGTTCTTC. Amino acids: CASSLSSGSVYNEQFF.

This clonotype was picked up many times. The rearrangement uses TRBV4-2 and TRBJ2-3; the match to TRBD2 covers 8 bases. CDR1 is LGHNA and CDR2 is YNFKEQ in the germline V gene. CDR3 length: 17 amino acids. Trimming took 0 bases from V and 5 from J; bases not matched to a gene: 10. This CDR3 is CASSQDSVAGLGDTQYF. The CDR3 DNA reads as TGTGCCAGCAGCCAAGATAGTGTAGCGGGATTGGGAGATACGCAGTATTTT.

This clonotype has at least ten counts. The junction differs from germline at one of its ends, possibly a read error. V usage is TRBV7-6 and J usage is TRBJ2-3, with D possibly TRBD2 on 5 matching bases. The germline V gene encodes CDR1 SGHVS and CDR2 FNYEAQ. The CDR3 length is 15 residues. The CDR3 DNA sequence: TGCGCCAGCAGCTTGGGAAGCGGAGGCACAGATACGCAGTATTTT. Its translation is CASSLGSGGTDTQYF.

CDR3 DNA: TGTGCCAGCAGCTATATAGGAAGCGGGATCGTCCCTGAAGCTTTCTTT. Amino acid sequence: CASSYIGSGIVPEAFF. The rearrangement links TRBV5-6 to TRBJ1-1, with unresolved D. This CDR3 is built from 16 residues. Between the trimmed V and J ends, which lost 3 bases and 6 bases, there was a span of 21 bases. Germline-derived CDR1 and CDR2 are SGHDT and YYEEEE.